A selection of T cell receptor beta chains follows, all from one sample in a study of Graves' ophthalmopathy and Graves' hyperthyroidism. TCRdb ran MiXCR on the multiplex PCR reads and lists one entry per CDR3 protein. The sample includes some 250,000 distinct CDR3 sequences, around 50% of them seen just once. The sequenced sample consisted of peripheral blood. The receptors come from an adult man with Graves' ophthalmopathy. CDR3s include the opening cysteine and the closing phenylalanine or tryptophan.

TRBV29-1 | CSGGDRTPSGYTF
TRBV28 | CASSSTGTYGNTIYF
TRBV25-1 | CASSALGGGKGYTF
TRBV5-1 | CASSTGTSEYNEQFF
TRBV6-6 | CASSYSVNTEAFF
TRBV10-3 | CAISGQSSVSGELFF
TRBV7-9 | CASSVGLPRRNQPQHF
TRBV5-1 | CASSPDGSYGYTF
TRBV6-5 | CASSPLGGRTEAFF
TRBV25-1 | CASSEGGGARTEAFF
TRBV6-1 | CASSLLASDEQYF
TRBV25-1 | CASSDMMGQGPQETQYF
TRBV7-9 | CASTIRTSGGDTQYF
TRBV20-1 | CSASLGSEGDGYTF
TRBV4-1 | CASSQDERAGANVLTF
TRBV7-6 | CASSFGLAGANEQYF
TRBV7-3 | CASSLKGDTGELFF
TRBV15 | CATSRRGTGYEQYF
TRBV6-5 | CASSAKVDTEAFF
TRBV7-8 | CASPQGLRGANTGELFF
TRBV16 | CASSQSISPLHF
TRBV12-5 | CASGLGLDRSNTGELFF
TRBV25-1 | CASSVTEWTGELFF
TRBV27 | CASSPGTNSNQPQHF
TRBV7-8 | CASSLQRSSGNTIYF
TRBV28 | CASSGDNSPLHF
TRBV5-4 | CASSSGRNYGYTF
TRBV7-9 | CASSQIGQGHEQYF
TRBV10-3 | CAISDRGSLNTEAFF
TRBV7-9 | CASSYENHSLNTEAFF
TRBV19 | CASSPITSGREQPQHF
TRBV11-2 | CASSLDRVNEAFF
TRBV7-3 | CASSVPGQETQYF
TRBV7-8 | CASSVGPGDNQPQHF
TRBV6-5 | CASAGQGASEQYF
TRBV20-1 | CSARDGLLVMNTEAFF
TRBV2 | CASSPGGTGAGELFF
TRBV2 | CASSGEQRGSYEQYF
TRBV7-8 | CASSQQRETQYF
TRBV7-3 | CASSSLGQGSSGYTF
TRBV20-1 | CSAREGQGGLYGYTF
TRBV25-1 | CASSAWTGPNDYNSPLHF
TRBV20-1 | CSARGGLETQYF
TRBV20-1 | CSARDSTGRVNTEAFF
TRBV6-5 | CASSSEGTRDSPLHF
TRBV7-2 | CASSHVGGGQETQYF
TRBV20-1 | CSAVDRNRGGTEAFF
TRBV29-1 | CSVVIGSYGYTF
TRBV3-1 | CASSHRWHEQYF
TRBV20-1 | CSAKFLGQTDYGYTF
TRBV13 | CASSFGGLGTEAFF
TRBV19 | CASSLGLAGIYEQYF
TRBV20-1 | CSATSPSGSSYEQYF
TRBV9 | CASSEAPQGSYEQYF
TRBV20-1 | CSARDIKGGNTGELFF
TRBV19 | CASSMTDNQPQHF
TRBV6-5 | CASSNSMRQEAGQHF
TRBV9 | CASSFRGAYNSPLHF
TRBV24-1 | CATSDTGQNYGYTF
TRBV13 | CASSKMSEAFF